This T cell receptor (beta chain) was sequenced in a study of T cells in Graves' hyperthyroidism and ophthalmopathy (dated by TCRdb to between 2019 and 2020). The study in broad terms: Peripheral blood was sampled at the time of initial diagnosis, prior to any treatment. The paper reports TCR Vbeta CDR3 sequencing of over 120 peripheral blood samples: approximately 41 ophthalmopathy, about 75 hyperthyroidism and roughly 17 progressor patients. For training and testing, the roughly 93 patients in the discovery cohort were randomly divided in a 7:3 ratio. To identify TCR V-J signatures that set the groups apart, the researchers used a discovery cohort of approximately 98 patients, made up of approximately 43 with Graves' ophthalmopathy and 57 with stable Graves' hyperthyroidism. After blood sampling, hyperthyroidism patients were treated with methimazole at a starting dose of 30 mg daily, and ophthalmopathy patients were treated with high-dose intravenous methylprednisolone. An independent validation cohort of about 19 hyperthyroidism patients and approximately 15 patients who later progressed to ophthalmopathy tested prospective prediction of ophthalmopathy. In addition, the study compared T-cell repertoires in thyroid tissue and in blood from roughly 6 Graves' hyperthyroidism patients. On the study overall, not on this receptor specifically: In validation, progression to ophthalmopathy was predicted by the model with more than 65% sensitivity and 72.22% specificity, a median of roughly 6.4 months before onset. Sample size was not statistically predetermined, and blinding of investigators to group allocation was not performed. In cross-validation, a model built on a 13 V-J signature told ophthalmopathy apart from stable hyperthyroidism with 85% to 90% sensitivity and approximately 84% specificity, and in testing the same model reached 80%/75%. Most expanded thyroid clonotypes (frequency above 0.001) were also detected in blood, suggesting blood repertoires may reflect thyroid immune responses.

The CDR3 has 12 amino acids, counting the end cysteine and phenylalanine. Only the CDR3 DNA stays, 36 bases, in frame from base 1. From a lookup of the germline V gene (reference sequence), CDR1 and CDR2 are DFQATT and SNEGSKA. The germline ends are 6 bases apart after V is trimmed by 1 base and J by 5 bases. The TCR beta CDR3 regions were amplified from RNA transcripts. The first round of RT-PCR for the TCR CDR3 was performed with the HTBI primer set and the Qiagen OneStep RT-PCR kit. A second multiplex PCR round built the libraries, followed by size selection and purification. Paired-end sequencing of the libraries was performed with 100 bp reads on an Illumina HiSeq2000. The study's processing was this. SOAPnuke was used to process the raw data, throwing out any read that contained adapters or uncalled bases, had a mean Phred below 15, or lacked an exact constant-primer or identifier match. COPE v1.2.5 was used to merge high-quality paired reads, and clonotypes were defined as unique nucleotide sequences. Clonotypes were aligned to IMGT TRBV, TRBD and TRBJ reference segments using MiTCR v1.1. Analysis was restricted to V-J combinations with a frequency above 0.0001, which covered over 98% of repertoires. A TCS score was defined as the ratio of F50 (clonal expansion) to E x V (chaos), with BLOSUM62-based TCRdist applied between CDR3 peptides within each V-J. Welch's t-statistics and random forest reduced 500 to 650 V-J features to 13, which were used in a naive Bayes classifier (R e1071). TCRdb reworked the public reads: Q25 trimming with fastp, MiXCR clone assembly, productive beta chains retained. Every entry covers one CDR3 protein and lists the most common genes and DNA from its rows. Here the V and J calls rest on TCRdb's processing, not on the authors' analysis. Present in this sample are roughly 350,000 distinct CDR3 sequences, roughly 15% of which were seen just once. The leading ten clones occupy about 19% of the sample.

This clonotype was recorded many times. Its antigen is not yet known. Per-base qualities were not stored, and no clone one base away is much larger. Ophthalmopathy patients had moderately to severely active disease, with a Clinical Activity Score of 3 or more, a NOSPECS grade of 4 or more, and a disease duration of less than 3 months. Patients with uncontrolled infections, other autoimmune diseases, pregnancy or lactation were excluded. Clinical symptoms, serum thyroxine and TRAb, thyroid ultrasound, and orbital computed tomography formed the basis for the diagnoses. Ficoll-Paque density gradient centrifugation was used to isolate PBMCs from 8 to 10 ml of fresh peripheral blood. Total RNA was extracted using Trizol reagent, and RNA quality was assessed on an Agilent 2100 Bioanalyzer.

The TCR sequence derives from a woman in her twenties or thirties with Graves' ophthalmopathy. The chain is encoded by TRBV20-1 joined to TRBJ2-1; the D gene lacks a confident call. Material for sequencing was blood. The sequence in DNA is TGCAGTGCTAGAGCTCGGCACAATGAGCAGTTCTTC. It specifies CSARARHNEQFF.